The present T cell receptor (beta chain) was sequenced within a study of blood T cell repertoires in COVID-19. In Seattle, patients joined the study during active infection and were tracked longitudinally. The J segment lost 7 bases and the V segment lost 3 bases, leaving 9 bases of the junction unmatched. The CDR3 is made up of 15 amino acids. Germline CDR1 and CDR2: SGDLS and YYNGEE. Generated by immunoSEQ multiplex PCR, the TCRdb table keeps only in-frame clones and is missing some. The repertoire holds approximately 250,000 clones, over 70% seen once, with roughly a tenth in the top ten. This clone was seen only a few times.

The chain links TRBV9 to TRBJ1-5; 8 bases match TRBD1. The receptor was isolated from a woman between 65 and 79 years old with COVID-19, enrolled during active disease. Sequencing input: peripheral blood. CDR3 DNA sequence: TGTGCCAGCAGCGCCCGGACAGGGATTACGCAGCCCCAGCATTTT. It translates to CASSARTGITQPQHF.